This T cell receptor beta chain was retrieved from a study of blood T cell repertoires in COVID-19. At the level of the study: Material from acute and convalescent COVID-19 was sourced from the United States, Italy and Spain.

The germline gives CDR1 SGHNT, CDR2 YENEEA. V shed 4 bases and J shed 6 bases, with 19 bases lying between them. The CDR3 length is 16 residues. The assay was immunoSEQ multiplex PCR, and TCRdb's table has in-frame clones only and misses some. The repertoire holds approximately 150,000 clones, with 65% to 80% as singletons. The sequenced sample was peripheral blood. This TCR was recovered from a woman between 55 and 75 years old with acute or convalescent COVID-19. This chain joins TRBV11-3 and TRBJ2-1; tentatively, D is TRBD2 (6 bases). CDR3 residues: CASSSGLTGVVNEQFF. The CDR3 region has the DNA TGTGCCAGCAGCTCTGGACTGACGGGGGTTGTCAATGAGCAGTTCTTC.